The TCR beta chain described here comes from a study of CD8 T cells in ankylosing spondylitis. Study results and caveats: The study identified a TCR beta motif of under ten highly homologous variants that appeared characteristic of ankylosing spondylitis blood. Within peripheral blood, clones linked to disease were CD8+ and relatively rare.

Each CDR3 protein gets one entry after TCRdb re-called the 5' RACE reads with MiXCR. There are 200,000 to 250,000 distinct CDR3 sequences in the sample; about 7% occur only once, and 11% to 15% lies in the top ten. This CDR3 is 14 amino acids long. V was trimmed by 3 bases and J by 6 bases, leaving 15 bases between them. Looked up from germline, CDR1 is MGHRA and CDR2 is YSYEKL. With respect to this clonotype: Its specificity is unknown.

The chain combines TRBV4-1 with TRBJ2-7; tentatively, D is TRBD2 (6 bases). What was sequenced was blood, either unsorted or a sorted T cell fraction (not recorded which). The sequence came from a male donor with ankylosing spondylitis. The CDR3 loop reads CASSHPGRGAEQYF. DNA of the CDR3: TGCGCCAGCAGCCACCCCGGGAGAGGCGCCGAGCAGTACTTC.